The rows below give T cell receptor beta chains drawn from one sample of a study of blood T cell repertoires in COVID-19. Profiled with immunoSEQ multiplex PCR; TCRdb holds only in-frame clones, not every one. The table records hundreds of thousands of clones, approximately 90% of them present only once. The sequencing input was PBMCs or T cells enriched from blood (not recorded which). These receptors were obtained from a woman aged 45 to 65 who had recovered from COVID-19. Each CDR3 is given with its conserved first and last residue. The D gene is left open where the match is weak. Part of the rows lack a size; the others show once, few, many or a class for expanded clones.

TRBV28	TRBJ1-6	TRBD1	NA	TGTGCCAGCAGTTTAATGGGACAGGGTCGGTCACCCCTCCACTTT	CASSLMGQGRSPLHF
TRBV4-2	TRBJ2-7	TRBD2	NA	TGTGCCAGCAGCCGGACTAGCGGGAGCTACGAGCAGTACTTC	CASSRTSGSYEQYF
TRBV6-2/TRBV6-3	TRBJ2-1	NA	NA	TGTGCCAGCAGCCGACCCGGGACTCCCTTCAATGAGCAGTTCTTC	CASSRPGTPFNEQFF
TRBV7-8	TRBJ2-1	TRBD2	NA	TGTGCCAGCACCACTTTGTCTAGCGGGACTAATGAGCAGTTCTTC	CASTTLSSGTNEQFF
TRBV7-2	TRBJ2-1	TRBD2	NA	TGTGCCAGCAGCTTACGACGGGAGGGCTACAATGAGCAGTTCTTC	CASSLRREGYNEQFF
TRBV5-1	TRBJ1-1	NA	NA	TGCGCCAGCAGCCCCTACATGACAGGTAACACTGAAGCTTTCTTT	CASSPYMTGNTEAFF
TRBV6-2/TRBV6-3	TRBJ2-7	NA	NA	TGTGCCAGCAGTTACTCGTCGGGATCCTACGAGCAGTACTTC	CASSYSSGSYEQYF
TRBV7-2	TRBJ2-4	TRBD2	many	TGTGCCAGCAGCTTACAAGCGGGGGGTGGGAACATTCAGTACTTC	CASSLQAGGGNIQYF
TRBV30	TRBJ1-2	NA	NA	TGTGCCTGGGGTACGGGGAACTATGGCTACACCTTC	CAWGTGNYGYTF
TRBV7-3	TRBJ2-7	NA	few	TGTGCCAGCAGCCAGAACTCCGGTGGCGGCGAGCAGTACTTC	CASSQNSGGGEQYF
TRBV2	TRBJ1-4	TRBD1	NA	TGTGCCAGCAGTGGGACAGGGACTGAAAAACTGTTTTTT	CASSGTGTEKLFF
TRBV30	TRBJ1-1	NA	NA	TGTGCCTGGAGTTCGCGGGATTGGGCGAAGACTGAAGCTTTCTTT	CAWSSRDWAKTEAFF
TRBV2	TRBJ1-6	TRBD1	NA	TGTGCCAGCAGTGCCCGACAGGGAAATAATTCACCCCTCCACTTT	CASSARQGNNSPLHF
TRBV27	TRBJ1-1	TRBD1	NA	TGTGCCAGCCGTGACAGGGGGAGAACTGAAGCTTTCTTT	CASRDRGRTEAFF
TRBV6-4	TRBJ2-2	NA	NA	TGTGCCAGCAGACCGGAGACAGGTAGCACCGGGGAGCTGTTTTTT	CASRPETGSTGELFF
TRBV6-5	TRBJ2-7	NA	once	TGTGCCAGCAGTATGACACAGAGCTCCTACGAGCAGTACTTC	CASSMTQSSYEQYF
TRBV27	TRBJ2-2	TRBD2	NA	TGTGCCAGCAGTTTGACTCAAGCAGCGGGAGTCACCGGGGAGCTGTTTTTT	CASSLTQAAGVTGELFF
TRBV19	TRBJ1-5	NA	NA	TGTGCCAGTAGTATAGAAGCGACTCGCAATCAGCCCCAGCATTTT	CASSIEATRNQPQHF
TRBV15	TRBJ1-6	NA	NA	TGTGCCACCGCCAGGGGTACCTATAATTCACCCCTCCACTTT	CATARGTYNSPLHF
TRBV5-6	TRBJ1-1	NA	NA	TGTGCCAGCAGCTTACCAGGGGTCTTCGAGTCGGACACTGAAGCTTTCTTT	CASSLPGVFESDTEAFF
TRBV2	TRBJ2-2	TRBD1	NA	TGTGCCAGCAGTGAATACAGGGGGGTCACCGGGGAGCTGTTTTTT	CASSEYRGVTGELFF
TRBV19	TRBJ2-1	NA	NA	TGTGCCAGTACCCCCGAAGGTAGAGGCTCCTACAATGAGCAGTTCTTC	CASTPEGRGSYNEQFF
TRBV11-1	TRBJ1-1	NA	few	TGTGCCAGCAGCACGGGTCTAAACACTGAAGCTTTCTTT	CASSTGLNTEAFF
TRBV30	TRBJ1-4	NA	NA	TGTGCCTGGAGCCCTTTAAGCGCCGCTAATGAAAAACTGTTTTTT	CAWSPLSAANEKLFF
TRBV7-2	TRBJ2-3	NA	NA	TGTGCCAGCAGCCCCGGACAACGCACAGATACGCAGTATTTT	CASSPGQRTDTQYF
TRBV27	TRBJ2-7	NA	NA	TGTGCCAGCAGTTTCCGGGGCTACGAGCAGTACTTC	CASSFRGYEQYF
TRBV24-1	TRBJ1-2	NA	NA	TGTGCCACCAGTGATACAGCAAACTATGGCTACACCTTC	CATSDTANYGYTF
TRBV28	TRBJ1-2	TRBD1	few	TGTGCCAGCAGTTCCTACAGGGGTATAGGCTACACCTTC	CASSSYRGIGYTF
TRBV3-1/TRBV3-2	TRBJ1-4	NA	NA	TGTGCCAGCAGCCAAGAGACAAAAGCTAATGAAAAACTGTTTTTT	CASSQETKANEKLFF
TRBV5-5	TRBJ2-1	TRBD2	NA	TGTGCCAGCAGCTCGGGACTAGCGATTAACAATGAGCAGTTCTTC	CASSSGLAINNEQFF
TRBV5-1	TRBJ1-2	NA	NA	TGCGCCAGCAGCTTACCAGGGAATGGCTACACCTTC	CASSLPGNGYTF
TRBV11-2	TRBJ2-3	NA	NA	TGTGCCAGCAGCTTAGGAGTCCTAGAGGCAGATACGCAGTATTTT	CASSLGVLEADTQYF
TRBV3-1/TRBV3-2	TRBJ2-6	NA	NA	TGTGCCAGCAGCCAAGATTATCCAGGGATATCCGGGGCCAACGTCCTGACTTTC	CASSQDYPGISGANVLTF
TRBV29-1	TRBJ2-1	NA	NA	TGCAGCGTTGTTTTCGAACCGCGCGGGGACAATGAGCAGTTCTTC	CSVVFEPRGDNEQFF
TRBV5-4	TRBJ2-3	TRBD1	NA	TGTGCCAGCAGCTCGGGACAGTCTGATACGCAGTATTTT	CASSSGQSDTQYF
TRBV9	TRBJ2-3	TRBD1	NA	TGTGCCAGCAGCGTAGGTATAGGGGACAGGGAAACAGATACGCAGTATTTT	CASSVGIGDRETDTQYF
TRBV24-1	TRBJ2-3	TRBD2	NA	TGTGCCACCAGTGACACTAGCGGGAGCACAGATACGCAGTATTTT	CATSDTSGSTDTQYF
TRBV5-1	TRBJ2-5	NA	NA	TGCGCCAGCACGCAGGGCTACGAGACCCAGTACTTC	CASTQGYETQYF
TRBV5-4	TRBJ2-1	NA	NA	TGTGCCAGCAGCTGGGGCGGGGACAATGAGCAGTTCTTC	CASSWGGDNEQFF
TRBV28	TRBJ1-3	NA	once	TGTGCCAGCACCGGGTCCGGACTCGGGGGAGGGGGCTCTGGAAACACCATATATTTT	CASTGSGLGGGGSGNTIYF
TRBV11-2	TRBJ2-1	TRBD2	NA	TGTGCCAGCAGCCCCACTAGCGGTGTAAAGCAGTTCTTC	CASSPTSGVKQFF
TRBV5-1	TRBJ1-3	TRBD1	once	TGCGCCAGCAGCTTGGGAGACAGGGCTACTGGAAACACCATATATTTT	CASSLGDRATGNTIYF
TRBV25-1	TRBJ2-1	NA	few	TGTGCCAGCAGTGAGGGGGGTACTCCCTACAATGAGCAGTTCTTC	CASSEGGTPYNEQFF
TRBV30	TRBJ2-2	NA	few	TGTGCCTGGAGCTGGTGGCGGAACGCGAACACCGGGGAGCTGTTTTTT	CAWSWWRNANTGELFF
TRBV7-9	TRBJ2-5	TRBD2	NA	TGTGCCAGCCGGAGTGGTCCCAGCGGGAAGACCCAGTACTTC	CASRSGPSGKTQYF
TRBV4-3	TRBJ2-2	TRBD2	once	TGCGCCAGCAGCCACATCTGGGGACTAGCGGGAGGGAACACCGGGGAGCTGTTTTTT	CASSHIWGLAGGNTGELFF
TRBV6-5	TRBJ2-5	NA	NA	TGTGCCAGCACTAACGGGGGGCAGGGGGCTACTACTCCGTACTTC	CASTNGGQGATTPYF
TRBV6-2/TRBV6-3	TRBJ2-7	NA	NA	TGTGCCAGCAGTTACCGACAGAACTACGAGCAGTACTTC	CASSYRQNYEQYF
TRBV15	TRBJ2-7	TRBD1	NA	TGTGCCACCAGCCGGGACAGGGATCGCTACGAGCAGTACTTC	CATSRDRDRYEQYF
TRBV7-9	TRBJ1-3	TRBD1	NA	TGTGCCAGCAGCCCAGGACAGGTTTACACCATATATTTT	CASSPGQVYTIYF
TRBV15	TRBJ2-1	TRBD2	NA	TGTGCCACCAGCAGAGGATCCAGCGGGAGCTCCTACAATGAGCAGTTCTTC	CATSRGSSGSSYNEQFF
TRBV19	TRBJ1-1	NA	NA	TGTGCCAGTAGTATAGGAGCCCGGAGATTCGAAGCTTTCTTT	CASSIGARRFEAFF
TRBV19	TRBJ2-1	TRBD2	once	TGTGCCAGTAGTAGCCTGACTAGCGTCTCCTACAATGAGCAGTTCTTC	CASSSLTSVSYNEQFF
TRBV11-3	TRBJ2-3	TRBD2	NA	TGTGCCAGCAGCCCGCGGGGACTAGCGGTACAGTATTTT	CASSPRGLAVQYF